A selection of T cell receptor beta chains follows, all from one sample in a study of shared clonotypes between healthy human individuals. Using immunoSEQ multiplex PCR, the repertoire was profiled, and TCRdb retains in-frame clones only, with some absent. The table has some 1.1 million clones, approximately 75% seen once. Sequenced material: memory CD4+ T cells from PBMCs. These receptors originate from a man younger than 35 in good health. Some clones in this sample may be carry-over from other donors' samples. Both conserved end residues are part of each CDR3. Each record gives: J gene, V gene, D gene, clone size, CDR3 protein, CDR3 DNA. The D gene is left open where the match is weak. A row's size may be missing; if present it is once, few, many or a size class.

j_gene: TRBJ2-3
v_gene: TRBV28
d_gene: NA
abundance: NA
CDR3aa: CASKQGGEKDTQYF
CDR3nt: TGTGCCAGCAAACAGGGTGGAGAGAAAGATACGCAGTATTTT

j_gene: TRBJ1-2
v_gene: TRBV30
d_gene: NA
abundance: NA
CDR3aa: CAWSAGWGNRDWYGYTF
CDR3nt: TGTGCCTGGAGTGCCGGGTGGGGTAACAGGGATTGGTATGGCTACACCTTC

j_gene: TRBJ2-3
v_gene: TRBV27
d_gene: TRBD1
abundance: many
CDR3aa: CASSPRTGATVDTQYF
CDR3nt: TGTGCCAGCAGTCCCAGGACAGGGGCGACGGTGGATACGCAGTATTTT

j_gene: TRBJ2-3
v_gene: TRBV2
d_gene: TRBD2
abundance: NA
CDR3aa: CASSGTSGRASTDTQYF
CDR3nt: TGTGCCAGCAGTGGGACTAGCGGGAGGGCCAGCACAGATACGCAGTATTTT

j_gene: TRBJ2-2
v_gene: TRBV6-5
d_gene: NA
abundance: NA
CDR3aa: CASSQAQGIGELFF
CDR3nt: TGTGCCAGCAGTCAAGCACAGGGAATCGGGGAGCTGTTTTTT

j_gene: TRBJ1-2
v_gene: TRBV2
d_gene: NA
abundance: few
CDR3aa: CASTQGQGYTF
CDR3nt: TGTGCCAGCACCCAGGGGCAGGGCTACACCTTC

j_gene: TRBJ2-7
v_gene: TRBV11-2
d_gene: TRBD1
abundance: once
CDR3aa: CASSFLQGASEQYF
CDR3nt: TGTGCCAGCAGCTTTTTGCAGGGGGCGAGCGAGCAGTACTTC

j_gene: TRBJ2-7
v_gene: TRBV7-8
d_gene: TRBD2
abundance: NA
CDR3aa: CASSPRRTSDYEQYF
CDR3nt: TGTGCCAGCAGTCCAAGAAGGACTAGCGACTACGAGCAGTACTTC

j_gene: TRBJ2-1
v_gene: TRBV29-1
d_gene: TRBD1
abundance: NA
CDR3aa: CSVPGQGAREQFF
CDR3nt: TGCAGCGTCCCGGGACAGGGGGCTAGAGAGCAGTTCTTC

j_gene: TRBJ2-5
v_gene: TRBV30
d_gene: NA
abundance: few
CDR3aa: CAWSVRGAETQYF
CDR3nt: TGTGCCTGGAGTGTACGAGGGGCGGAGACCCAGTACTTC

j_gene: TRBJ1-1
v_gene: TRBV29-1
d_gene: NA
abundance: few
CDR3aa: CSVARTGDTEAFF
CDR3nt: TGCAGCGTTGCCCGCACAGGTGACACTGAAGCTTTCTTT

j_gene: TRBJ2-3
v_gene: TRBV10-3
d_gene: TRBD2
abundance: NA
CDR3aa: CAINAGTSGRATDTQYF
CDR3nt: TGTGCCATCAACGCCGGGACTAGCGGGAGGGCCACAGATACGCAGTATTTT

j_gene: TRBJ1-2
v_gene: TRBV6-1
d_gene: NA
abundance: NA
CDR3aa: CASSTGYWDGYTF
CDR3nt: TGTGCCAGCAGCACAGGGTATTGGGATGGCTACACCTTC

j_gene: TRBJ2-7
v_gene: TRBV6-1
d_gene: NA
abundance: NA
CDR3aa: CASSGEFQHEQYF
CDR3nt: TGTGCCAGCAGCGGGGAGTTCCAGCACGAGCAGTACTTC

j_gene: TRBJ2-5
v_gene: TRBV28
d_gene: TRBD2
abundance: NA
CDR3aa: CASSQTGLAGVKGETQYF
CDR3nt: TGTGCCAGCAGTCAAACCGGACTAGCGGGAGTGAAAGGAGAGACCCAGTACTTC

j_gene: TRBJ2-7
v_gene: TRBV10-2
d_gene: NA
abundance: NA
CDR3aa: CASRTTAGSSYEQYF
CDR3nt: TGCGCCAGCAGAACAACCGCCGGCAGCTCCTACGAGCAGTACTTC

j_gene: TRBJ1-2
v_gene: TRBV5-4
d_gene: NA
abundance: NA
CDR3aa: CASSSQTRYGYTF
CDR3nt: TGTGCCAGCAGCTCACAGACGCGCTATGGCTACACCTTC

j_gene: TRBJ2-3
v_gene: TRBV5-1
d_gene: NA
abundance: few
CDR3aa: CASSLVARVDTDTQYF
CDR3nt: TGCGCCAGCAGCTTGGTCGCGCGGGTTGACACAGATACGCAGTATTTT

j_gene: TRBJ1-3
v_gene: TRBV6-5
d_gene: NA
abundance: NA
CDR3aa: CASSYSSAGNTIYF
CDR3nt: TGTGCCAGCAGTTACAGTTCGGCTGGAAACACCATATATTTT